The 19 T cell receptor beta chains listed next were all sequenced from one sample in a study of CD8 T cells in ankylosing spondylitis. TCRdb redid the calling of the 5' RACE reads with MiXCR, one entry per CDR3 protein. The sample lists approximately 260,000 distinct CDR3 sequences, less than 10% occurring once. Specimen: blood, either unsorted or a sorted T cell fraction (not recorded which). All receptors come from a male donor with ankylosing spondylitis or in good health (not recorded which).

This clonotype has ten or more counts. V is TRBV20-1 and J is TRBJ2-1, with TRBD1 matching 7 bases. The length of the CDR3 is 14 residues. Germline CDR1 reads DFQATT; CDR2 reads SNEGSKA (reference sequence). Trimming cost V 6 bases and J 9 bases; bases outside gene matches: 14. CDR3 residues: CSATGQLKISEQFF. As DNA, the CDR3 is TGCAGTGCCACGGGACAGTTGAAAATAAGTGAGCAGTTCTTC.

This clonotype showed up many times. The chain combines TRBV3-1 with TRBJ2-1, with 7 bases lining up with TRBD1. Germline V gene data show CDR1 as LGHDT and CDR2 as YNNKEL (reference sequence). CDR3 length: 14 amino acids. The J segment lost 9 bases and the V segment lost 1 base, leaving 6 bases of the junction unmatched. CDR3 sequence (DNA): TGTGCCAGCAGCCAAGGGACAGGTAGGGTTGAGCAGTTCTTC. Its protein product is CASSQGTGRVEQFF.

This clonotype was detected many times. CDR3 residues: CSVEDRDTPSYEQYF. The DNA of the CDR3 is TGCAGCGTTGAAGACCGGGACACCCCCTCCTACGAGCAGTACTTC. J is TRBJ2-7 and V is TRBV29-1; tentative D call: TRBD1 (6 bases). V lost 0 bases and J lost 0, with 12 bases in between. CDR1 SQVTM and CDR2 ANQGSEA come from the germline V gene. The CDR3 is made up of 15 amino acids.

There are many counts of this clonotype. The chain recombines TRBV20-1 with TRBJ2-3; 8 bases are a match to TRBD2. The CDR3 is 15 residues long. V lost 1 base and J lost 3; bases outside the gene matches: 6. CDR1 DFQATT and CDR2 SNEGSKA come from the germline V gene (reference sequence). The CDR3 region has the DNA TGCAGTGCTAGAGCAAACGGGGGGGCGACAGATACGCAGTATTTT. Translation: CSARANGGATDTQYF.

This clonotype has a count of ten or more. The V gene is TRBV18, the J gene TRBJ2-7; 11 bases map to TRBD2. The V gene end was trimmed by 4 bases and the J gene end by 3 bases; junction bases not matched to a gene: 2. The V gene's germline CDR1 is KGHSH and CDR2 LQKENI. CDR3 length equals 14 residues. DNA for the CDR3: TGTGCCAGCTCACACGGGACTAGCGGCTACGAGCAGTACTTC. It codes for CASSHGTSGYEQYF. The whole variable domain, remainder taken from reference TRBV18 and TRBJ2-7, is NAGVMQNPRHLVRRRGQEARLRCSPMKGHSHVYWYRQLPEEGLKFMVYLQKENIIDESGMPKERFSAEFPKEGPSILRIQQVVRGDSAAYFCASSHGTSGYEQYFGPGTRLTVT.

This clonotype was detected ten times or more. A read error may account for a junction end that differs from germline. V is TRBV20-1 and J is TRBJ1-1, with 7 positions matching TRBD1. The CDR3 extends over 14 amino acids. Germline V lookup: CDR1 DFQATT, CDR2 SNEGSKA (reference sequence). CDR3 loop: CSARDRVMNTEAFF. The CDR3 bases are TGCAGTGCCAGAGACAGGGTTATGAACACTGAAGCTTTCTTT.

This clonotype was observed many times. V gene TRBV29-1 combines with J gene TRBJ2-1; a weak D match, TRBD1 (6 bases). V was pared by 6 bases and J by 2 bases, with 17 bases between. The CDR3 length is 15 residues. Germline loops: CDR1 SQVTM, CDR2 ANQGSEA. As DNA, the CDR3 is TGCAGCGTGGGAAAGGAAGGGACAACCTACAATGAGCAGTTCTTC. Translation gives CSVGKEGTTYNEQFF.

This clonotype has at least ten counts. The V and J genes are TRBV20-1 and TRBJ1-2; a weak D match, TRBD1 (5 bases). Germline V gene lookup returns CDR1 DFQATT and CDR2 SNEGSKA (reference sequence). This CDR3 has 15 residues. Trimming stripped 3 bases from V and 1 base from J, with 15 bases between. CDR3 residues: CSARGRGLGNYGYTF. The CDR3 DNA reads TGCAGTGCTAGGGGACGAGGGTTGGGTAACTATGGCTACACCTTC.

This clonotype was seen ten or more times. The genes are TRBV4-3 and TRBJ2-3, with 8 bases that match TRBD2. From germline, CDR1 is LGHNA and CDR2 YSLEER. CDR3 size: 17 residues. The J segment lost 0 bases and the V segment lost 0 bases, leaving 5 bases of the junction unmatched. The CDR3 is CASSQDSASGSTDTQYF. The CDR3 region has the DNA TGCGCCAGCAGCCAAGATTCCGCTAGCGGGAGCACAGATACGCAGTATTTT.

CDR3 sequence reads: CAWSRMGQPQHF. The CDR3 DNA is TGTGCCTGGAGCAGGATGGGACAGCCCCAGCATTTT. V is TRBV30 and J is TRBJ1-5, with D unresolved. Trimming stripped 3 bases from V and 7 bases from J, with 10 bases between. CDR3 length equals 12 residues. Germline V gives CDR1 GTSNPN, CDR2 SVGIG (reference sequence).

This clonotype was picked up many times. This chain links TRBV29-1 with TRBJ2-1, with 7 bases lining up with TRBD2. The CDR3 totals 14 residues. Germline assignment: CDR1 SQVTM and CDR2 ANQGSEA. V lost 3 bases and J lost 0; bases outside the gene matches: 2. The CDR3: CSVEGGSSYNEQFF. DNA of the CDR3: TGCAGCGTTGAGGGGGGGAGCTCCTACAATGAGCAGTTCTTC.

In this sample, this clonotype turned up many times. This sequence joins TRBV5-1 and TRBJ2-2, with 7 bases aligning to TRBD2. Germline V gene data show CDR1 as SGHRS and CDR2 as YFSETQ. This CDR3 has 14 amino acids. V trimming: 2 bases; J trimming: 6 bases; junction bases outside the gene matches: 4. The CDR3 is CASSLREGPGELFF. The CDR3 region has the DNA TGCGCCAGCAGCTTAAGGGAGGGCCCCGGGGAGCTGTTTTTT. The full variable domain, with the rest looked up from reference TRBV5-1 and TRBJ2-2, is KAGVTQTPRYLIKTRGQQVTLSCSPISGHRSVSWYQQTPGQGLQFLFEYFSETQRNKGNFPGRFSGRQFSNSRSEMNVSTLELGDSALYLCASSLREGPGELFFGEGSRLTVL.

This clonotype has more than one count but fewer than ten. This CDR3 reads CASSPAHSYEQYF. The CDR3 nucleotides read TGTGCCAGCTCACCAGCGCACTCCTACGAGCAGTACTTC. The gene calls are TRBV18 and TRBJ2-7; D is ambiguous. The V end lost 2 bases, the J end lost 0 bases, and 5 bases lay between the germline ends. The length of the CDR3 is 13 residues. Germline V lookup: CDR1 KGHSH, CDR2 LQKENI.

For this clonotype: Given a much more abundant clone one base away, this may be a read error. The rearrangement links TRBV11-3 to TRBJ2-5; D perhaps matches TRBD2 (6 bases). In germline, CDR1 is SGHNT, CDR2 YENEEA. This CDR3 is built from 12 residues. The CDR3, as DNA: TGTGCCAGCAGCGGAGGCGGGGAGAACCAGTACTTC. Its translation: CASSGGGENQYF.

The chain employs TRBV7-9 and TRBJ1-4, with D unresolved. V was clipped by 5 bases and J by 8 bases, with 18 bases between them. The V gene's germline CDR1 is SEHNR and CDR2 FQNEAQ (reference sequence). This CDR3 is 15 amino acids long. CDR3 in amino acids: CASSPTPPLQEKLFF. CDR3 in DNA: TGTGCCAGCAGCCCCACCCCCCCTCTCCAGGAAAAACTGTTTTTT.

The rearrangement uses TRBV4-1 and TRBJ2-1; the D is unclear. This CDR3 spans 17 amino acids. Trimming removed 0 bases from V and 0 bases from J, with 12 bases in between. Germline V gives CDR1 MGHRA, CDR2 YSYEKL. CDR3 residues: CASSQEGSMSSYNEQFF. CDR3 nucleotides: TGCGCCAGCAGCCAAGAGGGTAGCATGAGCTCCTACAATGAGCAGTTCTTC.

This clonotype was counted many times. The chain carries TRBV9 and TRBJ2-7; D is possibly TRBD2 (5 bases). The ends were cut back, 3 bases at V and 0 bases at J, with 13 bases in the middle. The germline V gene encodes CDR1 SGDLS and CDR2 YYNGEE. The length of the CDR3 is 15 residues. In DNA form, the CDR3 reads TGTGCCAGCAGCGCCTTTTCTAGCAGCTCCTACGAGCAGTACTTC. It yields the protein CASSAFSSSSYEQYF.

Comments on this clonotype: A much bigger clone sits one base away, suggesting this may be a read error. The V and J genes are TRBV3-1 and TRBJ2-1, with 8 bases matching TRBD2. This CDR3 contains 15 residues. Germline V gene sequence: CDR1 LGHDT, CDR2 YNNKEL (reference sequence). The CDR3 loop is CAISETSEGYNEQFF. The DNA of the CDR3 is TGTGCCATCAGCGAGACTAGCGAGGGATACAATGAGCAGTTCTTC.

This clonotype was observed at least ten times. The DNA is omitted, as the CDR3 cannot be located on it reliably, and the CDR3 follows TCRdb's listing. This rearrangement joins TRBV7-8 to TRBJ2-5; the table names TRBD1, a call not compared with the DNA. The CDR3 is 16 residues long, counting both termini. Germline CDR1 and CDR2: SGHVS and FQNEAQ. Here the CDR3 reads CASSTSPGQRQETQYF.